Detailed here is one T cell receptor beta chain. Its antigen is as yet unknown. Using a J-beta primer mix together with a sample-barcoded 5' primer, a second PCR was run for 7 to 11 cycles. Each of the samples gave a minimum of 2.5 million paired-end reads that contained CDR3. MiXCR, applied by TCRdb to the 5' RACE reads, yields one record per CDR3 protein. The table lists approximately 1,700,000 distinct CDR3 sequences, about 39% of them singletons, with approximately 22% in the top ten. These data originate in a study of blood T cells in healthy people across ages. Broader study findings: Unsorted PBMC input precluded a conclusive naive versus antigen-experienced comparison.

Germline CDR1 SGDLS, CDR2 YYNGEE. The CDR3 extends over 14 amino acids. Trimming removed 0 bases from V and 2 bases from J, with 8 bases in between. Sequences were obtained from blood. This chain links TRBV9 with TRBJ1-1, with D maybe TRBD1 (5 bases). The TCR sequence derives from a human donor in good health. CDR3 sequence reads: CASSVERGNTEAFF. The CDR3, as DNA: TGTGCCAGCAGCGTAGAGAGGGGTAACACTGAAGCTTTCTTT.